The clone carrying this T cell receptor (beta chain) showed up just a few times. The antigen is unknown. This sample was taken from a study of cytomegalovirus exposure and HLA in healthy donors. Looking at the study overall: It was reported in a later analysis that the same platform had been used for the 120 validation repertoires as for the roughly 670 first-cohort repertoires. The study's findings and limits: Cytomegalovirus association was listed for about 180 TCR beta chains.

Profiling relied on immunoSEQ multiplex PCR, and the TCRdb table lists in-frame clones only, not all of them. This sample has over 100,000 clones, with roughly 90% found just once. This CDR3 contains 11 residues. The V end lost 3 bases, the J end lost 13 bases, and 12 bases lay between the germline ends. The germline V gene encodes CDR1 SNHLY and CDR2 FYNNEI. The donors were part of the validation cohort of roughly 110 subjects. That cohort was separate from the first cohort, which comprised 666 subjects. The TCR sequence derives from a young woman in good health and CMV-seropositive. Sequencing was performed on PBMCs. The chain has TRBV2 and TRBJ1-2, with D uncertain. CDR3 DNA sequence: TGTGCCAGCAGTGAGGGGAGGGTTGGCACCTTC. It translates to CASSEGRVGTF.